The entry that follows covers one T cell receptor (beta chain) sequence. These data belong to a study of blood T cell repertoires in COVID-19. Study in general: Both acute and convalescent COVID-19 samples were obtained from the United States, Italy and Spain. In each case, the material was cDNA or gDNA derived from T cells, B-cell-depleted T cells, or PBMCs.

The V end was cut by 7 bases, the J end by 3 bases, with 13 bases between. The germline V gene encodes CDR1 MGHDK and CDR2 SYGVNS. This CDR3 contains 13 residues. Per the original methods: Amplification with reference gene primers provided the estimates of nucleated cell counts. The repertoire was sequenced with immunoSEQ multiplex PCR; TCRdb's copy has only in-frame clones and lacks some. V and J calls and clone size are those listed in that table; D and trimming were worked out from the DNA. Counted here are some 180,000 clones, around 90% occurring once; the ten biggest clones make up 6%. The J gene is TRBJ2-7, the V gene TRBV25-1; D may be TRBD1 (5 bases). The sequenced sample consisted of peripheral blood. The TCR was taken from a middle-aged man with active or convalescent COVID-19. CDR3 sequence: CASTQGGSYEQYF. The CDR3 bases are TGTGCCAGCACGCAGGGCGGTAGCTACGAGCAGTACTTC.